These T cell receptor beta chains were read from a single sample in a study of chemoradiotherapy in HPV16-positive cancers. The table came from immunoSEQ multiplex PCR; TCRdb's copy has only in-frame clones and leaves some out. The table shows just under 2,000 clones, with 70% to 90% occurring only once. The sample consisted of tumor tissue, taken from a patient who underwent chemoradiotherapy. The origin of the receptors is a human donor with HPV-associated anogenital cancer. Each CDR3 is given with its conserved first and last residue. The D gene is left open where the match is weak. For some rows the clone size is stated as once, few or many, or as a class when expanded; others skip it.

J gene | clone size | V gene | D gene | CDR3 DNA | CDR3 protein
TRBJ2-6 | . | TRBV5-6 | . | TGTGCCAGCGGAACTGGGGCCAACGTCCTGACTTTC | CASGTGANVLTF
TRBJ2-5 | once | TRBV30 | . | TGTGCCTGGAGTCCAGAGGGGGGGATGGGAAAGACCCAGTACTTC | CAWSPEGGMGKTQYF
TRBJ2-1 | . | TRBV29-1 | . | TGCAGCGTTGAAGATCCTACGGGTAGCAAGCAGTTCTTC | CSVEDPTGSKQFF
TRBJ1-2 | once | TRBV6-1 | . | TGTGCCAGCACCGGGGCCGGGGTCGGCTACACCTTC | CASTGAGVGYTF
TRBJ2-1 | . | TRBV27 | . | TGTGCCAGCCGCGGGGTCTCCTACAATGAGCAGTTCTTC | CASRGVSYNEQFF
TRBJ1-1 | once | TRBV19 | . | TGTGCCAGTAGTCCTGGGGGGAGTCGCCCTGAAGCTTTCTTT | CASSPGGSRPEAFF
TRBJ2-1 | . | TRBV18 | TRBD1 | TGTGCCAGCTCACCACCGGACAGGGGAACGTACAATGAGCAGTTCTTC | CASSPPDRGTYNEQFF
TRBJ1-6 | . | TRBV5-1 | . | TGCGCCTCCAGCTCGGGACTGGGTCTTGAGGCCCTCCACTTT | CASSSGLGLEALHF
TRBJ2-7 | . | TRBV19 | . | TGTGCCAGTAGTCAGGGGAACTCCTACGAGCAGTACTTC | CASSQGNSYEQYF
TRBJ2-7 | . | TRBV7-9 | . | TGTGCCAGCAGCGTTCCCGGGGCCCAATACGAGCAGTACTTC | CASSVPGAQYEQYF
TRBJ2-7 | . | TRBV27 | . | TGTGCCAGCACTACAGGGTCTGCCGAGCAGTACTTC | CASTTGSAEQYF
TRBJ2-3 | once | TRBV7-9 | . | TGTGCCAGCAGCCTCGGGGATCAGGGCACAGATACGCAGTATTTT | CASSLGDQGTDTQYF
TRBJ2-5 | . | TRBV2 | . | TGTGCCAGCAGTGAATTTGAGACCCAGTACTTC | CASSEFETQYF
TRBJ1-2 | . | TRBV10-3 | TRBD1 | TGTGCCGCGACAGGGGTCCCCTATGGCTACACCTTC | CAATGVPYGYTF
TRBJ2-3 | . | TRBV4-3 | TRBD2 | TGCGCCAGCAGCCAACCTAGCGGGGGGGTCCATACGCAGTATTTT | CASSQPSGGVHTQYF
TRBJ2-1 | . | TRBV19 | TRBD1 | TGTGCCAGTAGTATAGTTCCGGGACAGGGGGCGAGGGATGAGCAGTTCTTC | CASSIVPGQGARDEQFF
TRBJ1-2 | . | TRBV29-1 | . | TGCAGCGTTGTGAGAGTCAGGGAAGATGGCTACACCTTC | CSVVRVREDGYTF
TRBJ2-7 | . | TRBV2 | TRBD1 | TGTGCCAGCAGTGTCGGGACAGGGAATTACGAGCAGTACTTC | CASSVGTGNYEQYF
TRBJ1-1 | . | TRBV30 | . | TGTGCCTGGAGGGACACAGGCAAGAACACTGAAGCTTTCTTT | CAWRDTGKNTEAFF
TRBJ1-4 | . | TRBV2 | . | TGTGCCACCGGTTTTTCAACTAATGAAAAACTGTTTTTT | CATGFSTNEKLFF
TRBJ1-2 | . | TRBV14 | . | TGTGCCAGCAGCCTTGTCCTGTGGGGCTACACCTTC | CASSLVLWGYTF
TRBJ2-5 | . | TRBV5-1 | . | TGCGCCAGCAGCTTAGGCCGGTACCAAGAGACCCAGTACTTC | CASSLGRYQETQYF
TRBJ2-7 | . | TRBV7-9 | . | TGTGCCAGCAGCAACGGGGGCGTTTCGGAGCAGTACTTC | CASSNGGVSEQYF
TRBJ2-7 | . | TRBV5-1 | TRBD1 | TGCGCCAGCAGCTTGGGGACAGGGGAGGGCGAGCAGTACTTC | CASSLGTGEGEQYF
TRBJ2-1 | . | TRBV4-3 | TRBD2 | TGCGCCAGCAGCCCTCAACCCCCGGCGCGGGGGGCCGGGAATGAGCAGTTCTTC | CASSPQPPARGAGNEQFF
TRBJ2-3 | . | TRBV9 | TRBD2 | TGTGCCAGCAGCCTTCCCTTCGGTAGCGGGGGGGCAGATACGCAGTATTTT | CASSLPFGSGGADTQYF
TRBJ2-5 | . | TRBV11-2 | . | TGTGCCAGCAGCTTCGAGGAAAGCGCCAAGACCCAGTACTTC | CASSFEESAKTQYF
TRBJ2-7 | few | TRBV14 | . | TGTGCCACCCGAAAAGGGACCTCCTACGAGCAGTACTTC | CATRKGTSYEQYF
TRBJ1-1 | . | TRBV7-9 | . | TGTGCCAGCATCCAATCTGTGAGGGGGGTGAACACTGAAGCTTTCTTT | CASIQSVRGVNTEAFF
TRBJ1-1 | . | TRBV10-3 | . | TGTGCCATCAGTGAGGTAGGACAGAAAAGGAACACTGAAGCTTTCTTT | CAISEVGQKRNTEAFF
TRBJ2-3 | . | TRBV11-2 | TRBD1 | TGTGCCAGCAGCACGGGACAGGGGGGGTTCACAGATACGCAGTATTTT | CASSTGQGGFTDTQYF
TRBJ2-7 | . | TRBV6-1 | . | TGTGCCAGCAGTGTAGAACAGGGACCCTACGAGCAGTACTTC | CASSVEQGPYEQYF
TRBJ2-7 | . | TRBV28 | TRBD1 | TGTGCCAGCAGTCCACAGGGGTTAAACTACGAGCAGTACTTC | CASSPQGLNYEQYF
TRBJ2-1 | . | TRBV6-4 | TRBD2 | TGTGCCAGCAGTGACTCGCTACTAGCGGGGGGGAGAACCGCCTACAATGAGCAGTTCTTC | CASSDSLLAGGRTAYNEQFF
TRBJ2-3 | few | TRBV27 | . | TGTGCCAGCAGCCACAGGGATAGCACAGATACGCAGTATTTT | CASSHRDSTDTQYF
TRBJ1-1 | . | TRBV12-5 | . | TGTGCTAGTGGGGGACTCTCGGGCACTGAAGCTTTCTTT | CASGGLSGTEAFF
TRBJ2-2 | . | TRBV7-2 | TRBD1 | TGTGCCAGCAGCCAGGGGGCCGGGGCGGGGCGCTCGGTATCCGGGGAGCTGTTTTTT | CASSQGAGAGRSVSGELFF
TRBJ2-4 | . | TRBV4-1 | TRBD1 | TGCGCCAGCAGCCAAGTTCCGTCCGGACAGGGGGTCATTCAGTACTTC | CASSQVPSGQGVIQYF
TRBJ1-3 | . | TRBV7-9 | . | TGTGCCAGCAGCCCAGGTGGCGGGAGCTCTGGAAACACCATATATTTT | CASSPGGGSSGNTIYF
TRBJ1-2 | . | TRBV19 | . | TGTGCCAGTAGTGACCGAGAGGACTATGGCTACACCTTC | CASSDREDYGYTF
TRBJ1-5 | . | TRBV19 | TRBD1 | TGTGCCAGTAGTACAGGGGGCAGCAATCAGCCCCAGCATTTT | CASSTGGSNQPQHF
TRBJ1-2 | . | TRBV28 | TRBD1 | TGTGCCAGCAGTCGAGGACAGGGGGCAGGTGGCTACACCTTC | CASSRGQGAGGYTF
TRBJ2-7 | . | TRBV7-6 | . | TGTGCCAGCAGCCCCGGGCAGAGGGGCGAGCAGTACTTC | CASSPGQRGEQYF
TRBJ1-4 | . | TRBV25-1 | . | TGTGCCAGCAGTGATACGGGTCAGAATGAAAAACTGTTTTTT | CASSDTGQNEKLFF
TRBJ1-6 | . | TRBV5-5 | TRBD1 | TGTGCCAGCAGCACCACAGGGGGCTTGAATTCACCCCTCCACTTT | CASSTTGGLNSPLHF
TRBJ2-7 | . | TRBV7-8 | . | TGTGCCAGCAGCCCCTATAGGGTCCCCTCCCCCTACGAGCAGTACTTC | CASSPYRVPSPYEQYF
TRBJ2-3 | . | TRBV7-9 | TRBD2 | TGTGCCAGCAGCTTAGGACTAGCGGGGTCACCCACAGATACGCAGTATTTT | CASSLGLAGSPTDTQYF
TRBJ1-6 | . | TRBV4-2 | TRBD1 | TGTGCCAGCAGCCAAGTCGTAGGGACAGGGGTTAATTCACCCCTCCACTTT | CASSQVVGTGVNSPLHF
TRBJ2-7 | . | TRBV2 | TRBD2 | TGTGCCAGCAGCGGGGCGGGGGGTTTCTCCTACGAGCAGTACTTC | CASSGAGGFSYEQYF
TRBJ1-2 | . | TRBV28 | . | TGTGCCAGCAGTCCTCTTCAGTATAACTATGGCTACACCTTC | CASSPLQYNYGYTF
TRBJ2-7 | . | TRBV5-1 | TRBD1 | TGCGCCAGCAGCCGGACAGGGGGCGAGCAGTACTTC | CASSRTGGEQYF
TRBJ1-2 | . | TRBV4-3 | . | TGCGCCAGCAGCCAAGATTGGGGCAGGGAGGATGGCTACACCTTC | CASSQDWGREDGYTF
TRBJ2-3 | . | TRBV5-6 | . | TGTGCCAGCAGCGGTAGTCAACGGACAGATACGCAGTATTTT | CASSGSQRTDTQYF
TRBJ2-5 | . | TRBV6-5 | . | TGTGCCAGCATTAGAGGAGGTAGAGGTGGGACCCAGTACTTC | CASIRGGRGGTQYF
TRBJ2-7 | . | TRBV30 | . | TGTGCCTGGAGTGATACTGGCAGCAACTACGAGCAGTACTTC | CAWSDTGSNYEQYF
TRBJ1-1 | . | TRBV6-5 | . | TGTGCCAGCACCATGGGGAGTCGGTCGACTGAAGCTTTCTTT | CASTMGSRSTEAFF
TRBJ2-5 | . | TRBV7-9 | . | TGTGCCAGCAGCTTAGGCATACAGGGAGGGGAGACCCAGTACTTC | CASSLGIQGGETQYF
TRBJ1-1 | once | TRBV5-1 | TRBD1 | TGCGCCAGCAGCTGGGGACAGACGAACACTGAAGCTTTCTTT | CASSWGQTNTEAFF
TRBJ1-5 | . | TRBV18 | . | TGTGCCAGCTCACCATCAGGGGGCAATCAGCCCCAGCATTTT | CASSPSGGNQPQHF
TRBJ1-1 | . | TRBV28 | . | TGTGCCAGCAGTTCCGCGAGTACCTGGAACACTGAAGCTTTCTTT | CASSSASTWNTEAFF